This TCR beta chain comes out of a study of T cell responses to AZD1222 COVID-19 vaccine. The germline V gene has CDR1 KGHDR and CDR2 SFDVKD. This CDR3 has 15 residues. V shed 0 bases and J shed 1 base, with 7 bases lying between them. Measured with immunoSEQ multiplex PCR; TCRdb has only the in-frame clones, and not every one. The sample holds 120,000 to 150,000 clones, about 90% seen once. The V and J genes are TRBV24-1 and TRBJ2-3, with unresolved D. This specimen consisted of peripheral blood, obtained on day 0 of AZD1222 vaccination. This clonotype was obtained from an adult in good health. The DNA of the CDR3 is TGTGCCACCAGTGATTTGTTCGGGCGCACAGATACGCAGTATTTT. Protein: CATSDLFGRTDTQYF.